This T cell receptor beta chain was documented in a study of cytomegalovirus exposure and HLA in healthy donors (dated by TCRdb to about 2017). Regarding the research as a whole: According to an earlier analysis of 587 of the donors, about 179 million T cells yielded some 120 million unique TCR beta sequences and more than 250 Gb of sequence data. Roughly 300 gigabases of sequencing data and 78 million or so unique TCR sequences were included in an early release covering 550 to 800 HLA-typed donors. Among the roughly 380 genotyped donors, around 81% belonged to the genetic ancestry cluster associated with self-reported Caucasian donors. The study aimed to test whether cataloging public T cell receptors could reveal signatures of past pathogen exposure. The T cell repertoires of 550 to 850 subjects were profiled by immunosequencing and related to cytomegalovirus serostatus. A separate validation cohort of approximately 130 different subjects was used in addition to the roughly 620-subject first cohort. The study combined high-throughput TCR immunosequencing, statistical association of individual TCRs with disease status, and machine learning to predict cytomegalovirus infection status. To study patterns of TCR occurrence, a later analysis re-analyzed previously published TCR beta repertoires from more than 550 donors and added high-resolution HLA genotyping. The later analysis used no new phenotypic data to find candidate immune exposures, relying instead on TCR beta sequences and their occurrence across donors. In an earlier analysis of roughly 600 of the donors, high-throughput TCR beta sequencing was used to judge whether each TCR beta V gene segment behaved as functional or pseudogenic. Donor age, sex, ethnicity and CMV serostatus were compiled together with the repertoire data. In a later genetic analysis, genome-wide SNP genotypes for about three fifths of the roughly 670 donors were used, and that subset was treated as a discovery cohort. All discovery cohort repertoires had been generated using a single sequencing platform. HLA typing covered class I and class II loci at four-digit resolution. The number of donors typed differed by locus, with 629-630 for A, B, C, DRB1 and DQB1, 522 for DQA1, approximately 580 for DPA1, and around 430 for DPB1. Four to six DR-DQ haplotypes were handled as single units for association and clustering, since linkage in the cohort was strong. On average, roughly 240,000 unique TCR beta nucleotide sequences were sequenced per donor among several hundred genotyped donors of the cohort, with 15% to 20% of those sequences being non-productive. The investigation overall reported the following: The cohort was sequenced for TCR beta chains only, and without alpha or paired-chain data the features that could be detected were limited. Linkage disequilibrium might explain the correlated functional status among segregating V segments, but an unknown experimental factor could not be excluded. In an earlier analysis of approximately 600 of the donors, most TCR beta V segments were observed in productive rearrangements about 87% or about 30% of the time, broadly matching IMGT annotations. Compared with the approximately 670-donor mean, donors in an Asian-associated ancestry cluster had fewer N-insertions in productive TCRs, according to a later genetic analysis. A later analysis found that most CMV-associated TCR beta chains appeared HLA-restricted, with HLA associations seemingly driven largely by CMV exposure. In a later analysis, HLA-associated TCR beta chains showed more clonal expansion and lower generation probabilities than non-associated chains that were equally common. A cluster of highly shared sequence variants was judged likely to represent a technical artifact of the sequencing pipeline. It was suggested by the authors that the approach could potentially be generalized to other disease states and immunological phenotypes. Assigning TCR associations to individual alleles was difficult when HLA alleles, especially DR and DQ, strongly co-occurred. In the study, around 150 TCR beta chains were listed as associated with cytomegalovirus. Roughly uniform sequencing depth across donors was assumed in presence/absence analyses, although this assumption may not hold. A later genetic analysis associated a missense DCLRE1C variant with V-gene and J-gene trimming of TCR beta chains, and an independent cohort replicated the association. A later analysis found that TCR association rates varied across HLA loci, with DRB1 alleles showing the most associated TCRs and HLA-C alleles the fewest. Some IMGT-functional V segments, including TRBV6-2 and TRBV6-3, could not be told apart with the 87-base-pair reads, so those segments were excluded. Because counts were too low, around 17 rarely observed V segments, including chromosome 9 orphons, were left out of the earlier analysis of 587 of the donors. At a false discovery rate of 0.05, a later analysis linked some 18,000 TCR beta sequences to specific HLA alleles. A further reported finding was that TCR beta sequences accurately predicted the HLA-A and HLA-B alleles for most subjects in the first cohort. A few of the identified cytomegalovirus-associated TCR beta chains were confirmed in vitro to be specific for cytomegalovirus antigens. Most TCR sequences were seen in very few donors, while some public TCRs were found in many individuals. Several of the top co-occurrence clusters appeared to be linked to parvovirus B19, influenza, CMV and Epstein-Barr virus, according to a later analysis. Immune exposure information for the cohort was limited to CMV serostatus. Because HLA typing was missing for some donors at each locus, association tests included only the typed subset. In both the original and validation cohorts, the classifier was reported to diagnose cytomegalovirus status with high specificity and sensitivity.

This clone was seen just once. Its antigen remains undetermined. One base away there is no much larger clone; base qualities are not given. The receptor library was made with the immunoSEQ multiplex PCR assay. For the multiplex PCR, a mixture combining 60 forward primers for TCR Vbeta segments and 13 reverse primers for TCR Jbeta segments was used. The CDR3 region of rearranged TCR beta genes was amplified from genomic DNA by a multiplex PCR assay. The Illumina HiSeq System was used to sequence the amplified TCR beta libraries as 87-base-pair reads. In the authors' own workflow: In a later analysis, around 80 million unique TCR beta chains were counted across the approximately 620 repertoires, and about 10 million of these chains were shared by at least two donors. Raw reads were error-corrected and collapsed into unique sequences with a nearest-neighbor algorithm that merged closely related sequences to remove PCR and sequencing errors. To assign V, D and J gene segments, CDR3 sequences were aligned to IMGT reference sequences. For a sequence to be retained, a match of at least six nucleotides was required to both a V gene segment and a J gene segment. A rearrangement counted as productive if the CDR3 had no stop codons and remained in frame with V and J, and every other rearrangement counted as non-productive. CDR3 was defined by IMGT convention, running from the second conserved V-encoded cysteine to the conserved J-encoded phenylalanine. Sequences without an unambiguous match to a single V gene segment were excluded from the earlier analysis of about 600 of the donors. In an earlier analysis of approximately 500 of the donors, a V segment was called functional when productive rearrangements were above 56.7%, and segregating when the standard deviation between donors exceeded 5%. To diagnose cytomegalovirus status from the catalog of TCR beta chain sequences, a statistical classification framework was built. In a later analysis, V and J genes were assigned by comparing TCR nucleotide sequences against IMGT/GENE-DB human TR gene sequences. The TCRdist pipeline was used in a later analysis to assign CDR3 sequences and most-parsimonious VDJ recombination scenarios. In a later analysis, every TCR beta chain was defined by the combination of its CDR3 amino acid sequence and its V-gene family, and reads without a unique V-gene family were dropped. To address suspected cross-contamination and a sequencing artifact, a later analysis removed roughly 640 highly shared, low-generation-probability nucleotide sequences. In a later analysis, a clonal expansion index for each public chain was calculated from normalized within-repertoire ranks of inferred template counts. Generation probabilities in a later analysis came from a VDJ recombination model fitted to out-of-frame rearrangements, and those results were checked against IGoR. Hypergeometric tests were used in a later analysis to score TCR-TCR, TCR-HLA and TCR-CMV co-occurrence, with a repertoire-size bias correction applied to the TCR pairs. A later analysis estimated false discovery rates by permuting HLA or CMV assignments 20 times. In a later analysis, co-occurring TCRs were grouped with DBSCAN, and TCRdist sequence similarity was added when clustering was performed within HLA-allele-positive subsets. For co-occurrence clustering, repertoires with fewer than 30,000 or more than 120,000 public chains were excluded, along with five repertoires with anomalous nucleotide sharing. This is the immuneACCESS table as TCRdb keeps it, with only in-frame sequences that have V and J called. A part of the clones is gone; compared with another copy, unresolved V genes explain less than half, and the rest is unexplained. For V, J and clone size, that table is used; D and trimming come from the DNA. The sample profile shows roughly 120,000 clones; 74% of them were found once. The biggest ten clones account for approximately 7% of the sample.

In total, roughly 670 healthy bone marrow donors made up the cohort. At the time of sampling, every cohort member was nominally healthy, though immune exposures that went unrecorded were likely present. The donor tested CMV seropositive and was one of the 289 seropositive cohort members. Every donor gave a peripheral blood sample, and the peripheral blood mononuclear cells from that sample were used for TCR beta sequencing. The Qiagen DNeasy Blood Extraction Kit was used to extract genomic DNA from the blood cell samples. The CDR3 goes from the cysteine to the phenylalanine over 15 residues. Left in the record is the CDR3 DNA by itself, 45 bases read in frame from the first base. As encoded in the germline V gene, CDR1 is SGHRS while CDR2 is YFSETQ. Trimming takes 4 bases from V and 1 base from J, and the germline ends sit 14 bases apart.

The sequencing input was PBMCs. This clonotype was obtained from a man aged 40-50 years in good health and CMV-seropositive. The chain was built from TRBV5-1 and TRBJ1-1; a weak D assignment points to TRBD1 (6 bases agree). The CDR3 is CASSPRQERNTEAFF. The nucleotides are TGCGCCAGCAGCCCCAGACAGGAAAGGAACACTGAAGCTTTCTTT.